These 11 T cell receptor beta chains were all obtained from the same sample, sequenced in a study of blood T cell repertoires in COVID-19. Assay: immunoSEQ multiplex PCR; the TCRdb copy retains only in-frame clones and omits some. The sample carries over 120,000 clones, 65% to 90% recorded once. Source material: peripheral blood. The receptor set was obtained from a human donor in a cohort sampled during active COVID-19.

The CDR3 DNA sequence: TGTGCCAGCAGAACAGGTTTTAGAGAGACCCAGTACTTC. Protein product: CASRTGFRETQYF. This chain joins TRBV12-3 or TRBV12-4 and TRBJ2-5, with D tentatively TRBD1 (5 bases). Between the trimmed V and J ends, which lost 6 bases and 4 bases, there was a span of 12 bases. This CDR3 is built from 13 residues.

The rearrangement joins TRBV9 to TRBJ2-2, with 14 bases that match TRBD2. With 0 bases clipped from V and 6 bases from J, the junction kept 10 bases outside the gene matches. Looked up from germline, CDR1 is SGDLS and CDR2 is YYNGEE. This CDR3 has 19 amino acids. The CDR3 DNA sequence: TGTGCCAGCAGCGTAGGGGAGGGACTAGCGGGAGCGAGAGCCGGGGAGCTGTTTTTT. Translated, it gives CASSVGEGLAGARAGELFF.

This clone was picked up a small number of times. The genes are TRBV7-9 and TRBJ2-5; 8 bases are a match to TRBD2. Germline loops: CDR1 SEHNR, CDR2 FQNEAQ (reference sequence). The CDR3 is made up of 15 amino acids. V shed 3 bases, J shed 3 bases, and the junction held 6 bases outside the gene matches. The CDR3 is CASSLRTGGEETQYF. CDR3 nucleotide sequence: TGTGCCAGCAGCTTGAGAACGGGAGGGGAAGAGACCCAGTACTTC.

The rearrangement uses TRBV6-5 and TRBJ2-7, with 7 nucleotides matching TRBD1. V shed 7 bases, J shed 3 bases, and the junction held 12 bases outside the gene matches. The germline CDR1 and CDR2 sequences are MNHEY and SVGAGI. The CDR3 covers 15 residues. The CDR3 loop is CASMGQIGYYYEQYF. CDR3 bases: TGTGCCAGCATGGGACAGATAGGGTACTACTACGAGCAGTACTTC.

This chain uses TRBV7-9 with TRBJ2-7, with 10 bases matching TRBD2. CDR3 length: 15 amino acids. Germline trimming cut 1 base from V and 3 bases from J; bases unmatched to any gene: 3. CDR1 is SEHNR, CDR2 FQNEAQ, per germline (reference sequence). CDR3 in DNA: TGTGCCAGCAGCTTAGTTCCTAGCGGGAGCTACGAGCAGTACTTC. Protein sequence: CASSLVPSGSYEQYF.

This chain joins TRBV15 and TRBJ2-2; 7 bases align to TRBD1. CDR1 LNHNV and CDR2 YYDKDF come from the germline V gene (reference sequence). Trimming took 0 bases from V and 6 from J; bases not matched to a gene: 10. The CDR3 is made up of 17 amino acids. The CDR3 here is CATSRDAYRGKAGELFF. The CDR3 bases are TGTGCCACCAGCAGAGATGCCTACAGGGGAAAAGCCGGGGAGCTGTTTTTT. The full variable domain, with the rest looked up from reference TRBV15 and TRBJ2-2, is DAMVIQNPRYQVTQFGKPVTLSCSQTLNHNVMYWYQQKSSQAPKLLFHYYDKDFNNEADTPDNFQSRRPNTSFCFLDIRSPGLGDTAMYLCATSRDAYRGKAGELFFGEGSRLTVL.

The gene calls are TRBV7-2 and TRBJ2-1, with 10 bases lining up with TRBD2. Germline lookup yields CDR1 SGHTA and CDR2 FQGNSA. Unmatched junction bases numbered 22, after V lost 0 bases and J lost 5 bases. The CDR3 is 22 residues long. In DNA form, the CDR3 reads TGTGCCAGCAGCTTAGCATTCGGTCTTGTGGGCGGCATAGCGGGAGGAGACAATGAGCAGTTCTTC. It encodes CASSLAFGLVGGIAGGDNEQFF.

This rearrangement joins TRBV6-5 to TRBJ1-1; D ambiguous. CDR1 and CDR2 from the germline V gene are MNHEY and SVGAGI. The CDR3 covers 16 residues. Trimming shortened V by 0 bases and J by 2 bases, and 13 bases separated the two germline ends. CDR3 region: CASSYSTRNGNTEAFF. The CDR3 nucleotides read TGTGCCAGCAGTTACTCGACCAGGAATGGAAACACTGAAGCTTTCTTT.

In its sample, this clone was seen a few times. V usage is TRBV6-5 and J usage is TRBJ2-7; 9 nucleotides line up with TRBD2. Germline-derived CDR1 and CDR2 are MNHEY and SVGAGI. Trimming cost V 2 bases and J 5 bases; bases outside gene matches: 4. The CDR3 runs to 14 residues. The CDR3 coding sequence is TGTGCCAGCAGTTACCTGAGGACTAGCGACGAGCAGTACTTC. Translated: CASSYLRTSDEQYF.

DNA of the CDR3: TGTGCCAGCAGCTTTGGGGGGACCATGAACACTGAAGCTTTCTTT. Encoded protein: CASSFGGTMNTEAFF. The chain is built from TRBV5-5 and TRBJ1-1; D perhaps matches TRBD1 (5 bases). The CDR3 contains 15 residues. Germline loops: CDR1 SGHKS, CDR2 YYEKEE (reference sequence). The ends were cut back, 2 bases at V and 0 bases at J, with 11 bases in the middle.

The chain joins TRBV9 to TRBJ2-2; 11 bases align to TRBD2. Germline CDR1 SGDLS, CDR2 YYNGEE. The CDR3 is 19 residues long. Germline trimming cut 2 bases from V and 1 base from J; bases unmatched to any gene: 10. The CDR3 loop is CASSVYGGLAGGNTGELFF. CDR3 DNA sequence: TGTGCCAGCAGCGTCTATGGTGGGCTAGCGGGAGGGAACACCGGGGAGCTGTTTTTT.